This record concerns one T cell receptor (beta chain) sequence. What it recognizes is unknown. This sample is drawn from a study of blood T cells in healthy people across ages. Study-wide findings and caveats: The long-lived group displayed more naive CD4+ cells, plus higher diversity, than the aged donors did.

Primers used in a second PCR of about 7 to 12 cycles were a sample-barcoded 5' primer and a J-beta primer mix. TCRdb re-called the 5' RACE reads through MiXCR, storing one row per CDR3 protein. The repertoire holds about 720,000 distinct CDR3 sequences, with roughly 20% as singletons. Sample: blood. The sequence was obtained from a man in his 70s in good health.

DNA for the CDR3: TGTGCCAGCAGTTCAAGGGAGAACACCGGGGAGCTGTTTTTT. Translating gives CASSSRENTGELFF. The chain employs TRBV19 and TRBJ2-2; D gene uncertain. The germline V gene encodes CDR1 LNHDA and CDR2 SQIVND (reference sequence). The CDR3 has 14 amino acids. V lost 9 bases and J 1 base, leaving 12 bases between the germline ends.